The sequence of this T cell receptor (beta chain) was determined in a study of T-cell reconstitution after alpha-beta-depleted transplantation in children. The CDR3 has 14 amino acids. With V trimmed by 10 bases and J by 1 base, 7 bases remained unmatched. Looked up from germline, CDR1 is MNHEY and CDR2 is SVGEGT. The TCRbeta library incorporated unique molecular identifiers. TCRdb passed the PCR reads through MiXCR, listing each CDR3 protein once. Seen here are hundreds of thousands of distinct CDR3 sequences, approximately 19% observed once, and the top ten hold around 45%. This TCR was sampled from a male patient aged 2-15 years who had a stem cell transplant for acute lymphoblastic leukemia, so the T cells may come from the graft donor. The input for sequencing was PBMCs, mostly from graft donor cells, taken 360 days after TCRalphabeta/CD19-depleted stem cell transplant. V is TRBV6-2 or TRBV6-3 and J is TRBJ1-5, with 7 bases matching TRBD1. The DNA for the CDR3 is TGTGCCATCCGAAGGGGGCCCAGCAATCAGCCCCAGCATTTT. It is translated as CAIRRGPSNQPQHF.